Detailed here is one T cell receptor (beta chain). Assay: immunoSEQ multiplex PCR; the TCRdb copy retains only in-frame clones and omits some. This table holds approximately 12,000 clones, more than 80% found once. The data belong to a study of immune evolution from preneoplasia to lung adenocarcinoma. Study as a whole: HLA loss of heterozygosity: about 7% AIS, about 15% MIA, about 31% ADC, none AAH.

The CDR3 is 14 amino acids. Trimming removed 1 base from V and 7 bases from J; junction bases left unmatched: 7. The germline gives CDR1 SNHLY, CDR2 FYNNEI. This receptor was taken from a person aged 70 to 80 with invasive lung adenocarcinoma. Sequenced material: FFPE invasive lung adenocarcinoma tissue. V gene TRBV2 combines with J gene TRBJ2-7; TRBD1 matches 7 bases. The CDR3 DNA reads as TGTGCCAGCAGTGAAGGAACAGGGGTAGGGGAGCAGTACTTC. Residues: CASSEGTGVGEQYF.